Each of the 23 T cell receptor beta chains below was sequenced from the same sample in a study of early T cells in non-severe SARS-CoV-2 infection (dated by TCRdb to 2020 to 2022). Libraries were made using 5' RACE. The run used a NextSeq 500. TCRdb handled the public reads itself, with Q25 trimming in fastp and clone calling in MiXCR, and kept productive beta chains. Here each entry gathers all rows of one CDR3 protein and keeps the most common genes and DNA. The sample records roughly 110,000 distinct CDR3 sequences, approximately 12% of which are singletons. The ten largest clonotypes hold approximately 6.9% of the sample. The sequenced material came from whole blood. Receptors originate from an adult who was a healthcare worker with PCR-confirmed SARS-CoV-2 infection or an uninfected control (not recorded which).

The V call is TRBV6-1, the J call TRBJ2-7; no clear D. V lost 6 bases and J lost 3, with 12 bases in between. CDR3 size: 13 residues. CDR1 MNHNS and CDR2 SASEGT come from the germline V gene. CDR3 sequence: CASRPAASYEQYF. In DNA, the CDR3 is TGTGCCAGCAGACCGGCCGCTAGCTACGAGCAGTACTTC.

This rearrangement joins TRBV30 to TRBJ2-5; 12 bases line up with TRBD2. Germline CDR1 and CDR2: GTSNPN and SVGIG (reference sequence). The V and J ends lost 3 bases and 5 bases, in that order; junction bases with no gene match: 7. The CDR3 is made up of 15 amino acids. DNA of the CDR3: TGTGCCTGGAGCAGCGGACTAGCGGGAACGGAGACCCAGTACTTC. This gives the protein CAWSSGLAGTETQYF.

This clonotype showed up just a few times. V and J are TRBV20-1 and TRBJ1-4; D is unresolved. V dropped 6 bases and J dropped 0 bases, with 5 bases sitting between them. The germline CDR1 and CDR2 sequences are DFQATT and SNEGSKA (reference sequence). This CDR3 comprises 12 residues. CDR3 protein: CSAGATNEKLFF. The CDR3 bases are TGCAGTGCCGGTGCAACTAATGAAAAACTGTTTTTT.

The V and J genes are TRBV19 and TRBJ2-3, with D tentatively TRBD2 (5 bases). The germline CDR1 and CDR2 sequences are LNHDA and SQIVND (reference sequence). V was shortened by 3 bases and J by 3 bases, with 7 bases between the two germline ends. The CDR3 has 13 amino acids. The DNA of the CDR3 is TGTGCCAGTAGTATCCGGGGAACAGATACGCAGTATTTT. Its protein is CASSIRGTDTQYF.

The V and J genes are TRBV5-5 and TRBJ1-5; D remains ambiguous. The V gene's germline CDR1 is SGHKS and CDR2 YYEKEE (reference sequence). The V end was cut by 0 bases, the J end by 6 bases, with 10 bases between. The CDR3 has 14 amino acids. CDR3 in amino acids: CASSLAFGIQPQHF. The CDR3, as DNA: TGTGCCAGCAGCTTGGCCTTCGGGATTCAGCCCCAGCATTTT. The variable domain in full, completed from reference TRBV5-5 and TRBJ1-5, reads DAGVTQSPTHLIKTRGQQVTLRCSPISGHKSVSWYQQVLGQGPQFIFQYYEKEERGRGNFPDRFSARQFPNYSSELNVNALLLGDSALYLCASSLAFGIQPQHFGDGTRLSIL.

The sample holds a few counts of this clonotype. The chain uses TRBV7-9 and TRBJ2-1; D is possibly TRBD1 (6 bases). This CDR3 spans 15 amino acids. V gave up 5 bases and J gave up 3 bases, with 14 bases separating them. From germline, CDR1 is SEHNR and CDR2 FQNEAQ (reference sequence). This chain's CDR3 is CASSPGQYLYNEQFF. The CDR3 nucleotides read TGTGCCAGCAGCCCTGGACAGTACCTCTACAATGAGCAGTTCTTC.

The chain carries TRBV29-1 and TRBJ2-1; the D gene is possibly TRBD2 (6 bases). The CDR3 is made up of 16 amino acids. V shed 6 bases and J shed 0 bases, with 18 bases lying between them. Germline V gene data show CDR1 as SQVTM and CDR2 as ANQGSEA. CDR3 sequence reads: CSVCPLAESSYNEQFF. The CDR3 DNA follows: TGCAGCGTCTGCCCTTTAGCGGAAAGCTCCTACAATGAGCAGTTCTTC.

This clonotype was seen more than once but under ten times. J is TRBJ2-1 and V is TRBV10-3; 10 bases fit TRBD1. Germline V CDR1 and CDR2: ENHRY, SYGVKD. V lost 4 bases, J lost 2 bases, and 2 bases stayed unmatched. The CDR3 totals 15 residues. CDR3 in amino acids: CAISGGQGAYNEQFF. Here the CDR3 DNA reads TGTGCCATCAGTGGAGGACAGGGGGCCTACAATGAGCAGTTCTTC.

The V and J genes are TRBV4-1 and TRBJ1-4, with TRBD1 as a possible D gene (5 bases). There are 16 residues in the CDR3. Looked up from germline, CDR1 is MGHRA and CDR2 is YSYEKL. V was cut by 1 base and J by 5 bases, with 14 bases left in between. The CDR3 spells CASSQAPVGGNEKLFF. The CDR3 coding sequence is TGCGCCAGCAGCCAAGCTCCTGTGGGGGGGAATGAAAAACTGTTTTTT.

The V call is TRBV9, the J call TRBJ2-3; the D is unclear. Germline CDR1 reads SGDLS; CDR2 reads YYNGEE. The CDR3 is 15 amino acids. Trimming removed 2 bases from V and 5 bases from J, with 15 bases in between. The CDR3 here is CASSVLGFPEDTQYF. The CDR3, as DNA: TGTGCCAGCAGCGTCTTAGGTTTTCCAGAAGATACGCAGTATTTT.

This clonotype was counted between two and nine times. The V gene is TRBV7-9, the J gene TRBJ1-1; possibly TRBD1 for D (6 bases). Germline CDR1 SEHNR, CDR2 FQNEAQ (reference sequence). V dropped 5 bases and J dropped 0 bases, with 13 bases sitting between them. CDR3 length: 15 amino acids. CDR3 loop: CASSKLGQLNTEAFF. CDR3 nucleotide sequence: TGTGCCAGCAGCAAACTAGGACAGTTGAACACTGAAGCTTTCTTT.

This clonotype appeared many times. The chain has TRBV7-3 and TRBJ2-1, with TRBD2 as a possible D gene (6 bases). The CDR3 has 15 residues. Trimming took 4 bases from V and 8 from J, leaving 18 bases between them. Germline V lookup: CDR1 SGHTA, CDR2 FQGTGA. The CDR3 DNA sequence: TGTGCCAGCAGCTGGAGGGGACGAGAAGCGGATGAGCAGTTCTTC. It translates to CASSWRGREADEQFF.

V and J are TRBV27 and TRBJ2-1, with 7 bases identical to TRBD2. V dropped 0 bases and J dropped 8; count of bases not matched to a gene: 13. Germline V gene lookup returns CDR1 MNHEY and CDR2 SMNVEV (reference sequence). CDR3 length equals 17 residues. CDR3 DNA: TGTGCCAGCAGTTTATCTTGGGGGAGGGCAATTTTAGATGAGCAGTTCTTC. It yields the protein CASSLSWGRAILDEQFF.

The chain recombines TRBV4-1 with TRBJ1-5, with D tentatively TRBD1 (6 bases). The germline V gene has CDR1 MGHRA and CDR2 YSYEKL. The CDR3 contains 14 residues. The V end was cut by 1 base, the J end by 3 bases, with 7 bases between. The CDR3: CASSQGTVNQPQHF. The CDR3 nucleotides read TGCGCCAGCAGCCAAGGGACAGTCAATCAGCCCCAGCATTTT.

V is TRBV7-9 and J is TRBJ1-1; D call uncertain. In germline, CDR1 is SEHNR, CDR2 FQNEAQ (reference sequence). The CDR3 spans 12 residues. V shed 5 bases and J shed 8 bases, with 12 bases lying between them. Here the CDR3 DNA reads TGTGCCAGCAGCCTCAGGCCGTTGGAAGCTTTCTTT. Its translation: CASSLRPLEAFF.

The genes are TRBV7-9 and TRBJ2-2; D ambiguous. The V gene lost 8 bases and the J gene lost 5 bases, with 15 bases spanning the gap. CDR1 SEHNR and CDR2 FQNEAQ come from the germline V gene (reference sequence). The CDR3 extends over 14 amino acids. Here the CDR3 DNA reads TGTGCCAGCGCCCTAAGGGTATGGACCGGGGAGCTGTTTTTT. Translating gives CASALRVWTGELFF.

A few counts support this clonotype. V gene TRBV5-4 combines with J gene TRBJ1-4; 7 nucleotides agree with TRBD1. This CDR3 is 14 amino acids long. Per germline, CDR1 SGHNT and CDR2 YYREEE (reference sequence). After removal of 4 bases from V and 7 bases from J, the junction contained 7 bases not matched to a gene. Here the CDR3 reads CASSPIPGGEKLFF. In DNA, the CDR3 is TGTGCCAGCAGCCCGATCCCAGGGGGTGAAAAACTGTTTTTT.

The chain recombines TRBV29-1 with TRBJ2-7, with D perhaps matching TRBD1 (5 bases). With 4 bases removed from V and 0 bases from J, the gap between germline ends came to 10 bases. The CDR3 is made up of 13 amino acids. CDR1 SQVTM and CDR2 ANQGSEA come from the germline V gene. CDR3 DNA: TGCAGCGTTGCTTTGGGGCCCTCCTACGAGCAGTACTTC. It translates to CSVALGPSYEQYF.

Many counts were recorded for this clonotype. V and J are TRBV28 and TRBJ1-6, with D hard to call. Deletions cut 1 base from V and 4 bases from J, with 5 bases between. The germline V gene encodes CDR1 MDHEN and CDR2 SYDVKM. This CDR3 contains 14 residues. The CDR3 DNA is TGTGCCAGCAGTTTATTGGGGTATAATTCACCCCTCCACTTT. Translation gives CASSLLGYNSPLHF.

This sequence joins TRBV20-1 and TRBJ1-1; maybe TRBD1 (6 bases). With 7 bases removed from V and 1 base from J, the gap between germline ends came to 19 bases. Germline V gene sequence: CDR1 DFQATT, CDR2 SNEGSKA (reference sequence). CDR3 length: 15 amino acids. CDR3 in amino acids: CSDLDRFSTNTEAFF. The CDR3 DNA reads as TGCAGTGACCTAGACAGGTTCTCCACGAACACTGAAGCTTTCTTT.

In nucleotides, the CDR3 is TGTGCCAGCAGTCCTCAAAACCGACTAGCGGGACCCCGGACCCAGTACTTC. Encoded protein: CASSPQNRLAGPRTQYF. The chain joins TRBV6-5 to TRBJ2-5; TRBD2 aligns across 11 bases. The length of the CDR3 is 17 residues. Germline V lookup: CDR1 MNHEY, CDR2 SVGAGI. V gave up 5 bases and J gave up 7 bases; unmatched junction bases: 15.

V is TRBV9 and J is TRBJ1-1; D is unresolved. Germline CDR1 reads SGDLS; CDR2 reads YYNGEE. V was clipped by 3 bases and J by 9 bases, with 15 bases between them. The CDR3 extends over 13 amino acids. The CDR3 sequence is CASSGGRALKAFF. In nucleotides, the CDR3 is TGTGCCAGCAGCGGTGGACGGGCTCTGAAAGCTTTCTTT. Based on the CDR3 plus reference TRBV9 and TRBJ1-1, the full variable domain is DSGVTQTPKHLITATGQRVTLRCSPRSGDLSVYWYQQSLDQGLQFLIQYYNGEERAKGNILERFSAQQFPDLHSELNLSSLELGDSALYFCASSGGRALKAFFGQGTRLTVV.

This clonotype was seen repeatedly, ten times or more. The gene calls are TRBV6-6 and TRBJ2-7, with D possibly being TRBD1 (5 bases). There are 15 residues in the CDR3. Germline loops: CDR1 MNHNY, CDR2 SVGAGI (reference sequence). Trimming pared 0 bases from V and 1 base from J, leaving 10 bases between. The CDR3 DNA sequence: TGTGCCAGCAGTTACTCGATGGCAGGGTCCTACGAGCAGTACTTC. As protein: CASSYSMAGSYEQYF.